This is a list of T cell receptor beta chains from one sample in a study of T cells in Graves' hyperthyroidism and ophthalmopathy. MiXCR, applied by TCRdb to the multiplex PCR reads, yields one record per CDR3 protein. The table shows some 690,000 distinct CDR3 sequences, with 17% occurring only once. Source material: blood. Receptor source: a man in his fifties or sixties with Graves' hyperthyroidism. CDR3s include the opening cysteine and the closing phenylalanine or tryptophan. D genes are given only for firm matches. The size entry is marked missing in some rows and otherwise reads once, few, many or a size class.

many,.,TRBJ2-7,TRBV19,CASSKKGVEQYF,TGTGCCAGTAGTAAAAAGGGCGTCGAGCAGTACTTC
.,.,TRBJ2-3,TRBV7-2,CASSEPADTQYF,TGTGCCAGCAGCGAGCCCGCAGATACGCAGTATTTT
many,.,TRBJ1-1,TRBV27,CASTILGGNTEAFF,TGTGCCAGCACCATTCTCGGGGGGAACACTGAAGCTTTCTTT
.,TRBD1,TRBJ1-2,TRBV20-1,CSAPDRGGVGYTF,TGCAGTGCTCCGGACAGGGGGGGGGTTGGCTACACCTTC
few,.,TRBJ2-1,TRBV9,CASSPRLGESSYNEQFF,TGTGCCAGCAGCCCTAGACTAGGGGAAAGCTCCTACAATGAGCAGTTCTTC
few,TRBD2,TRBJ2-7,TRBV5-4,CASGRLAGRNEQYF,TGTGCCAGCGGACGACTAGCGGGGCGGAACGAGCAGTACTTC
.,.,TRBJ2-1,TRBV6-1,CASRTSSFYNEQFF,TGTGCCAGCAGAACCTCTAGTTTCTACAATGAGCAGTTCTTC
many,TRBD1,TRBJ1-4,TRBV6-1,CASGDSGGTNEKLFF,TGTGCCAGCGGGGACAGTGGAGGAACTAATGAAAAACTGTTTTTT
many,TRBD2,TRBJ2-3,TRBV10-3,CAISEGTSGYTQYF,TGTGCCATCAGTGAGGGGACTAGCGGTTATACGCAGTATTTT
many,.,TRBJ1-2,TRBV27,CASSATGKEKVLGYGYTF,TGTGCCAGCAGTGCGACCGGGAAAGAAAAAGTATTGGGCTATGGCTACACCTTC
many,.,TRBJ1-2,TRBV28,CASTTGGGYSGYTF,TGTGCCAGCACCACCGGTGGGGGTTATAGTGGCTACACCTTC
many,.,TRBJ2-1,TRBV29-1,CSVAGNEQFF,TGCAGCGTTGCGGGCAATGAGCAGTTCTTC
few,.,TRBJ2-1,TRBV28,CASSPILFYNEQFF,TGTGCCAGCAGTCCCATTCTATTCTACAATGAGCAGTTCTTC
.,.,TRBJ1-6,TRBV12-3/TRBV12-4,CASSLGRGLSSYNSPLHF,TGTGCCAGCAGTTTGGGCAGGGGATTGAGCTCCTATAATTCACCCCTCCACTTT
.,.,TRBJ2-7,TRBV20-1,CSAPRGSLGGQYF,TGCAGTGCCCCAAGGGGCTCCTTGGGCGGGCAGTACTTC
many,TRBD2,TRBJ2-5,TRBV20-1,CSVKLAGYQETQYF,TGCAGTGTTAAGCTAGCGGGGTACCAAGAGACCCAGTACTTC
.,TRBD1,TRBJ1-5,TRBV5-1,CASSPGQGVNQPQHF,TGCGCCAGCAGCCCGGGACAGGGCGTTAATCAGCCCCAGCATTTT
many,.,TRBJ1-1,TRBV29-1,CSVEVGPTEAFF,TGCAGCGTTGAAGTCGGGCCCACTGAAGCTTTCTTT
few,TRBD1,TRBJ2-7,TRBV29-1,CSAQTGVAYEQYF,TGCAGCGCCCAGACAGGGGTAGCCTACGAGCAGTACTTC
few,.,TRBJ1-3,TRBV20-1,CSARDTASGNTIYF,TGCAGTGCTAGAGACACAGCCTCTGGAAACACCATATATTTT
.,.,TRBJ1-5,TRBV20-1,CSARMRRGRQPQHF,TGCAGTGCTAGGATGCGGAGGGGTCGCCAGCCCCAGCATTTT
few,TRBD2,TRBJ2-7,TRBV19,CASSSLAGVGYEQYF,TGTGCCAGTAGTAGTTTAGCGGGAGTCGGCTACGAGCAGTACTTC
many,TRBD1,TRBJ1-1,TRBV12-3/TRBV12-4,CASRYTGDTEAFF,TGTGCCAGCAGATATACAGGGGATACTGAAGCTTTCTTT
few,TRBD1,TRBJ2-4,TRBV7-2,CASSPDRERIQYF,TGTGCCAGCAGCCCGGACAGGGAGCGCATTCAGTACTTC
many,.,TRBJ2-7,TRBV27,CASSVRSRGDEQYF,TGTGCCAGCAGCGTGCGCTCAAGGGGGGACGAGCAGTACTTC
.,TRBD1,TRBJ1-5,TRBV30,CAWSVDRIRPQHF,TGTGCCTGGAGTGTGGACAGGATTAGGCCCCAGCATTTT
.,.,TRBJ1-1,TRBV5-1,CASSFYGYTGAFF,TGCGCCAGCAGCTTTTATGGATACACTGGAGCTTTCTTT
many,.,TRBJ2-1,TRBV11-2,CASSFISYNEQFF,TGTGCCAGCAGCTTTATCTCCTACAATGAGCAGTTCTTC
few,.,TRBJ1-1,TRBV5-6,CASSPLGRQNTEAFF,TGTGCCAGCAGCCCGTTGGGACGGCAGAACACTGAAGCTTTCTTT
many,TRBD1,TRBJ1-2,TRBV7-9,CASSFYERDRDYGYTF,TGTGCCAGCAGCTTCTATGAAAGGGACAGGGACTATGGCTACACCTTC
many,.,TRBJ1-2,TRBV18,CASSPGEDYGYTF,TGTGCCAGCTCACCAGGCGAGGACTATGGCTACACCTTC
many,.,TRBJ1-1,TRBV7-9,CASSPGLQRMAFF,TGTGCCAGCAGCCCGGGACTCCAAAGGATGGCTTTCTTT
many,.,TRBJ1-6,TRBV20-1,CSARGTEQNSPLHF,TGCAGTGCTAGAGGGACAGAGCAGAATTCACCCCTCCACTTT
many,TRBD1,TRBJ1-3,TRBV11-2,CASSFGTGGDTIYF,TGTGCCAGCAGCTTCGGGACAGGGGGAGACACCATATATTTT
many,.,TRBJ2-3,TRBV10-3,CAIKPQHSTDTQYF,TGTGCCATCAAACCCCAGCATAGCACAGATACGCAGTATTTT
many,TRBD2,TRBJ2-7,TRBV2,CASSEALADSYEQYF,TGTGCCAGCAGTGAGGCACTAGCGGACTCCTACGAGCAGTACTTC
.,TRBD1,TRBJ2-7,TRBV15,CATRDGTDPYEQYF,TGTGCCACCAGAGACGGGACAGATCCCTACGAGCAGTACTTC
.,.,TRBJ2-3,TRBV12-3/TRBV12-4,CASSLEIGADTQYF,TGTGCCAGCAGTTTAGAAATAGGGGCCGATACGCAGTATTTT
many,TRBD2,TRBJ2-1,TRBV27,CASSRSGSSYNEQFF,TGTGCCAGCAGCCGTAGCGGGAGCTCCTACAATGAGCAGTTCTTC
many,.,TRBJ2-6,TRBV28,CASSLESSGANVLTF,TGTGCCAGCAGTTTAGAAAGCTCTGGGGCCAACGTCCTGACTTTC
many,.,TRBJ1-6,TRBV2,CASIRRSIDNSPLHF,TGTGCCAGCATCCGGCGGAGCATCGATAATTCACCCCTCCACTTT
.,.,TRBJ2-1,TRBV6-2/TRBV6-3,CASTKPPANEQFF,TGTGCCAGCACCAAACCCCCCGCCAATGAGCAGTTCTTC
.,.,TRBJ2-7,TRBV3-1,CASSQAQGSYEQYF,TGTGCCAGCAGCCAAGCCCAGGGCTCCTACGAGCAGTACTTC
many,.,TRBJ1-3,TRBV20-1,CSARDEILNTIYF,TGCAGTGCTAGAGATGAGATACTGAACACCATATATTTT
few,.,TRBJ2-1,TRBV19,CASSIPKVHNEQFF,TGTGCCAGTAGTATCCCGAAGGTCCACAATGAGCAGTTCTTC
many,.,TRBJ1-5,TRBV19,CASSATGYGNQPQHF,TGTGCCAGTAGTGCAACGGGGTACGGCAATCAGCCCCAGCATTTT
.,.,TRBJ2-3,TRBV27,CASTKEAGEGARRAQYF,TGTGCCAGCACCAAAGAAGCGGGAGAGGGGGCGAGGAGGGCGCAGTATTTT
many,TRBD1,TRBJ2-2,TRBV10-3,CAISASGGDTGELFF,TGTGCCATCAGTGCCTCAGGGGGTGACACCGGGGAGCTGTTTTTT
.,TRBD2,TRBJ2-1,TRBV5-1,CASSFSGGAWGNNEQFF,TGCGCCAGCAGCTTTTCGGGAGGCGCCTGGGGAAACAATGAGCAGTTCTTC
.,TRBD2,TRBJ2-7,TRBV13,CASSLGLAGVSEQYF,TGTGCCAGCAGCTTAGGGTTGGCGGGAGTCAGCGAGCAGTACTTC
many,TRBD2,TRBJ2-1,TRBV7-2,CASSRQGTSGYNEQFF,TGTGCCAGCAGCCGGCAGGGGACTAGCGGCTACAATGAGCAGTTCTTC
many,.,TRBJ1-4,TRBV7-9,CASSFRTDNEKLFF,TGTGCCAGCAGCTTCAGGACCGATAATGAAAAACTGTTTTTT
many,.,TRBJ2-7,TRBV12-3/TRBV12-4,CASSLQGHEQYF,TGTGCCAGCAGCCTACAGGGCCACGAGCAGTACTTC
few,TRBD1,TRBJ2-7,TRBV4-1,CASSQEMQGTGFYEQYF,TGCGCCAGCAGCCAAGAGATGCAGGGGACAGGGTTCTACGAGCAGTACTTC
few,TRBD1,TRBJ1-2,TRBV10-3,CAASGGVYGYTF,TGTGCCGCCTCAGGGGGAGTCTATGGCTACACCTTC
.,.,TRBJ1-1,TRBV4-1,CASSQVAETEAFF,TGCGCCAGCAGCCAAGTCGCAGAAACTGAAGCTTTCTTT
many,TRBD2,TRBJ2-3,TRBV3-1,CASSQDAGTRRDTQYF,TGTGCCAGCAGCCAAGACGCAGGGACTAGAAGAGATACGCAGTATTTT
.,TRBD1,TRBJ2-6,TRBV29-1,CSVRDSRGANVLTF,TGCAGCGTCCGGGACAGTAGGGGGGCCAACGTCCTGACTTTC
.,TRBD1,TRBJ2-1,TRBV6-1,CASSSIATGGNEQFF,TGTGCCAGCAGTTCCATAGCCACAGGGGGCAATGAGCAGTTCTTC
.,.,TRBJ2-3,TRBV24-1,CATSATLDLTDTQYF,TGTGCCACCAGCGCAACCCTAGATCTCACAGATACGCAGTATTTT